One sample yielded the 28 T cell receptor beta chains listed below, sequenced in a study of identical twins. From the 5' RACE reads, TCRdb called clonotypes with MiXCR, one entry per CDR3 protein. The sample gives 430,000 or so distinct CDR3 sequences, less than 25% of which show up once; about 2.7% is in the top ten. The same data also went into a second study, on T cells expressing NK-cell markers.

Sequences were obtained from CD4+ T cells sorted from blood. Receptor source: a woman between 18 and 29 years old in good health.

This clonotype was seen only a few times. The chain couples TRBV7-9 to TRBJ2-1; 9 bases match TRBD2. The CDR3 is 16 amino acids. Germline CDR1 and CDR2: SEHNR and FQNEAQ (reference sequence). The J segment lost 8 bases and the V segment lost 7 bases, leaving 15 bases of the junction unmatched. CDR3 nucleotide sequence: TGTGCCAGCAAGCGGAGGTCCAGCGGGAGGCTCGATGAGCAGTTCTTC. Amino acid sequence: CASKRRSSGRLDEQFF.

The chain links TRBV7-2 to TRBJ2-7; TRBD2 matches at 7 bases. From germline, CDR1 is SGHTA and CDR2 FQGNSA. After removal of 2 bases from V and 7 bases from J, the junction contained 14 bases not matched to a gene. The CDR3 totals 16 residues. Here the CDR3 DNA reads TGTGCCAGCAGCTTAAGGGGCGGGAGCCCTTCGGAGGAGCAGTACTTC. Amino acids: CASSLRGGSPSEEQYF.

The rearrangement links TRBV12-3 or TRBV12-4 to TRBJ2-1, with unresolved D. The V gene lost 6 bases and the J gene lost 7 bases, with 13 bases spanning the gap. The length of the CDR3 is 13 residues. This CDR3 is CASRPLGANEQFF. CDR3 nucleotides: TGTGCCAGCAGACCCCTAGGTGCGAATGAGCAGTTCTTC.

The CDR3 DNA sequence: TGTGCCAGCAGGAATCAGTCCCTCTGGGTGTACAATGAGCAGTTCTTC. Encoded protein: CASRNQSLWVYNEQFF. The chain links TRBV6-1 to TRBJ2-1, with no clear D. The CDR3 is made up of 16 amino acids. Between the trimmed V and J ends, which lost 6 bases and 4 bases, there was a span of 19 bases. Looked up from germline, CDR1 is MNHNS and CDR2 is SASEGT.

The gene calls are TRBV6-2 or TRBV6-3 and TRBJ2-7; TRBD1 matches 8 bases. CDR3 length equals 13 residues. V was pared by 7 bases and J by 6 bases, with 8 bases of the junction left unmatched. CDR1 and CDR2 from the germline V gene are MNHEY and SVGEGT. For the CDR3, the DNA is TGTGCCAGCAACGGACAGGGACGAGGCGAGCAGTACTTC. It is translated as CASNGQGRGEQYF.

The sample holds a few counts of this clonotype. The rearrangement uses TRBV12-3 or TRBV12-4 and TRBJ2-7; tentatively, D is TRBD1 (6 bases). The CDR3 totals 13 residues. With 6 bases removed from V and 5 bases from J, the gap between germline ends came to 14 bases. The DNA for the CDR3 is TGTGCCAGCAGGCCACGCAGGGGTAACGAGCAGTACTTC. It yields the protein CASRPRRGNEQYF.

V usage is TRBV5-8 and J usage is TRBJ1-1, with D tentatively TRBD1 (6 bases). The CDR3 spans 14 residues. CDR1 is SGHTS, CDR2 YDEGEE, per germline. The V and J ends lost 4 bases and 8 bases respectively, with 18 bases between them. This chain's CDR3 is CASSPLEWTVEAFF. CDR3 coding DNA: TGTGCCAGCAGCCCTCTCGAGTGGACAGTAGAAGCTTTCTTT.

The chain is built from TRBV10-3 and TRBJ2-3, with TRBD2 matching 7 bases. The CDR3 sequence is 15 residues long. Per the germline V gene, CDR1 is ENHRY and CDR2 is SYGVKD. J gave up 5 bases and V 2 bases, and 7 bases lay outside the gene matches. The CDR3 nucleotides are TGTGCCATCAGTGAGGGGGAGGGAGGGAGAGATACGCAGTATTTT. This encodes CAISEGEGGRDTQYF.

This clonotype was observed a handful of times. The chain combines TRBV7-2 with TRBJ2-3; the D is unclear. With 5 bases removed from V and 1 base from J, the gap between germline ends came to 10 bases. The germline V gene encodes CDR1 SGHTA and CDR2 FQGNSA. The CDR3 runs 14 residues. The CDR3 loop is CASSPGRRTDTQYF. In DNA form, the CDR3 reads TGTGCCAGCAGCCCCGGGCGTCGCACAGATACGCAGTATTTT. Variable domain in full (rest from reference TRBV7-2 and TRBJ2-3): GAGVSQSPSNKVTEKGKDVELRCDPISGHTALYWYRQSLGQGLEFLIYFQGNSAPDKSGLPSDRFSAERTGGSVSTLTIQRTQQEDSAVYLCASSPGRRTDTQYFGPGTRLTVL.

J is TRBJ2-1 and V is TRBV3-1; TRBD2 matches 9 bases. V gave up 5 bases and J gave up 5 bases; unmatched junction bases: 10. This CDR3 has 16 amino acids. CDR1 is LGHDT and CDR2 is YNNKEL in the germline V gene (reference sequence). Written as DNA, the CDR3 is TGTGCCAGCAGCAACTTCGGCGGGGGGGCCCACAATGAGCAGTTCTTC. Protein product: CASSNFGGGAHNEQFF.

This clonotype was picked up a small number of times. The chain recombines TRBV20-1 with TRBJ2-1; a possible D gene is TRBD2 (5 bases). The V and J ends lost 2 bases and 0 bases respectively, with 14 bases between them. The CDR3 is 16 amino acids. Germline CDR1 DFQATT, CDR2 SNEGSKA (reference sequence). The CDR3, as DNA: TGCAGTGCTAGAAATAGCGAATCTAGCTCCTACAATGAGCAGTTCTTC. This translates into CSARNSESSSYNEQFF.

This rearrangement joins TRBV29-1 to TRBJ2-1; TRBD2 aligns across 8 bases. CDR1 is SQVTM, CDR2 ANQGSEA, per germline. This CDR3 spans 13 amino acids. V lost 3 bases to trimming and J lost 7 bases; unmatched junction nucleotides: 5. In DNA, the CDR3 is TGCAGCGTTGACCGGGGGGGCCGGAATGAGCAGTTCTTC. Protein sequence: CSVDRGGRNEQFF.

The V call is TRBV19, the J call TRBJ2-1; 9 bases map to TRBD2. CDR1 and CDR2 (germline): LNHDA, SQIVND (reference sequence). Losses at the gene ends were 9 bases for V and 8 bases for J; bases not matched to a gene: 11. This CDR3 has 14 residues. CDR3 in amino acids: CASISGSSGDEQFF. The CDR3, as DNA: TGTGCCAGCATTAGCGGGAGTTCCGGGGATGAGCAGTTCTTC.

This sequence joins TRBV5-4 and TRBJ2-1; tentatively, D is TRBD1 (5 bases). This CDR3 has 15 residues. Between the trimmed V and J ends, which lost 5 bases and 1 base, there was a span of 13 bases. Germline assignment: CDR1 SGHNT and CDR2 YYREEE (reference sequence). CDR3: CASSQDKTSYNEQFF. CDR3 DNA sequence: TGTGCCAGCAGTCAGGACAAGACTTCCTACAATGAGCAGTTCTTC.

The chain recombines TRBV6-1 with TRBJ2-4; the match to TRBD2 covers 7 bases. The V and J ends lost 5 bases and 3 bases, in that order; junction bases with no gene match: 13. Germline assignment: CDR1 MNHNS and CDR2 SASEGT. The CDR3 spans 17 residues. DNA for the CDR3: TGTGCCAGCAGTCCCCTAGAGGGAGGGTTGGGCAAAAACATTCAGTACTTC. It specifies CASSPLEGGLGKNIQYF.

This chain links TRBV7-2 with TRBJ2-5, with D possibly TRBD1 on 6 matching bases. CDR3 length equals 12 residues. Trimming pared 5 bases from V and 5 bases from J, leaving 9 bases between. Germline CDR1 reads SGHTA; CDR2 reads FQGNSA. The CDR3 protein is CASSQGRETQYF. For the CDR3, the DNA is TGTGCCAGCAGCCAGGGGCGGGAGACCCAGTACTTC.

This clonotype was recorded a few times. V is TRBV5-8 and J is TRBJ2-1, with 9 bases matching TRBD2. J lost 4 bases, V lost 3 bases, and 14 bases had no gene match. Germline CDR1 reads SGHTS; CDR2 reads YDEGEE. This CDR3 region has 18 residues. In nucleotides, the CDR3 is TGTGCCAGCAGCTCCCCCCGGGGACTAGCTACATCATACAATGAGCAGTTCTTC. Its protein is CASSSPRGLATSYNEQFF. The full variable domain, rest sourced from reference TRBV5-8 and TRBJ2-1, is EAGVTQSPTHLIKTRGQQATLRCSPISGHTSVYWYQQALGLGLQFLLWYDEGEERNRGNFPPRFSGRQFPNYSSELNVNALELEDSALYLCASSSPRGLATSYNEQFFGPGTRLTVL.

The genes are TRBV24-1 and TRBJ2-5; D is uncertain. CDR1 and CDR2 (germline): KGHDR, SFDVKD. The V and J ends lost 5 bases and 5 bases respectively, with 8 bases between them. This CDR3 contains 12 residues. The CDR3 loop is CATSGQSETQYF. Here the CDR3 DNA reads TGTGCCACCAGTGGCCAATCGGAGACCCAGTACTTC.

This clonotype was recorded many times. The V call is TRBV5-1, the J call TRBJ1-2, with D possibly matching TRBD1 (5 bases). The CDR3 spans 13 residues. Germline CDR1 is SGHRS and CDR2 is YFSETQ. V dropped 4 bases and J dropped 7 bases, with 14 bases sitting between them. The CDR3 DNA is TGCGCCAGCAGCCCCGGGACTTCCCCTGGCTACACCTTC. It yields the protein CASSPGTSPGYTF.

The chain carries TRBV6-1 and TRBJ2-3; D tentatively fits TRBD1 or TRBD2 (5 bases each). Deletions cut 1 base from V and 0 bases from J, with 11 bases between. The germline CDR1 and CDR2 sequences are MNHNS and SASEGT. The CDR3 extends over 16 amino acids. CDR3 sequence (DNA): TGTGCCAGCAGTGAAGTGCTGGGGACGAGCACAGATACGCAGTATTTT. Translation: CASSEVLGTSTDTQYF.

The J gene is TRBJ2-3, the V gene TRBV7-3; 8 bases fit TRBD2. This CDR3 is built from 16 residues. The V segment lost 4 bases and the J segment 4 bases; nucleotides outside the gene matches: 10. Germline assignment: CDR1 SGHTA and CDR2 FQGTGA. Here the CDR3 DNA reads TGTGCCAGCAGCTCGAGCGGGGGCCCTCCTCCAGATACGCAGTATTTT. Translation gives CASSSSGGPPPDTQYF.

This clonotype was detected only a few times. The chain uses TRBV12-3 or TRBV12-4 and TRBJ2-2, with a possible D match to TRBD2 (5 bases). The ends were cut back, 4 bases at V and 7 bases at J, with 10 bases in the middle. CDR3 size: 13 residues. The CDR3 here is CASSYRELGELFF. The CDR3 nucleotides read TGTGCCAGCAGTTACCGGGAACTCGGGGAGCTGTTTTTT.

This chain links TRBV5-4 with TRBJ1-1; D ambiguous. This CDR3 is 14 amino acids long. Germline V CDR1 and CDR2: SGHNT, YYREEE (reference sequence). Trimming stripped 1 base from V and 1 base from J, with 8 bases between. The DNA of the CDR3 is TGTGCCAGCAGCTTGAGGCCGAAGAACACTGAAGCTTTCTTT. Its translation is CASSLRPKNTEAFF. Based on the CDR3 plus reference TRBV5-4 and TRBJ1-1, the full variable domain is ETGVTQSPTHLIKTRGQQVTLRCSSQSGHNTVSWYQQALGQGPQFIFQYYREEENGRGNFPPRFSGLQFPNYSSELNVNALELDDSALYLCASSLRPKNTEAFFGQGTRLTVV.

This clonotype was picked up a small number of times. V is TRBV12-3 or TRBV12-4 and J is TRBJ2-7, with 7 nucleotides matching TRBD1. This CDR3 contains 13 residues. V dropped 6 bases and J dropped 7; count of bases not matched to a gene: 9. The CDR3 nucleotides are TGTGCCAGCAGCCTGGGACAGTCGCAAGAGCAGTACTTC. It encodes CASSLGQSQEQYF.

V is TRBV10-3 and J is TRBJ2-2, with 9 bases aligning to TRBD2. Losses at the gene ends were 10 bases for V and 0 bases for J; bases not matched to a gene: 9. Germline V CDR1 and CDR2: ENHRY, SYGVKD. The CDR3 covers 16 residues. The CDR3 nucleotides read TGTGCCACTCACCACAGCGGGGGGACGAACACCGGGGAGCTGTTTTTT. Encoded protein: CATHHSGGTNTGELFF.

This rearrangement joins TRBV29-1 to TRBJ2-4, with D unclear. V lost 4 bases and J 0 bases, leaving 13 bases between the germline ends. Germline V gene lookup returns CDR1 SQVTM and CDR2 ANQGSEA. This CDR3 has 15 amino acids. The CDR3 here is CSVVPDSVAKNIQYF. The CDR3 DNA is TGCAGCGTTGTCCCTGATTCCGTAGCCAAAAACATTCAGTACTTC.

The V gene is TRBV5-6, the J gene TRBJ2-1; D remains unclear. This CDR3 is built from 17 residues. The germline V gene has CDR1 SGHDT and CDR2 YYEEEE. The V end was cut by 0 bases, the J end by 0 bases, with 13 bases between. The CDR3 sequence: CASSLDMGHISYNEQFF. CDR3 DNA sequence: TGTGCCAGCAGCTTGGATATGGGCCACATCTCCTACAATGAGCAGTTCTTC.

This clonotype was counted between two and nine times. DNA for the CDR3: TGTGCCATCGGTCAACTGGGACGGCATGAGCAGTACTTC. As protein: CAIGQLGRHEQYF. The V and J genes are TRBV10-3 and TRBJ2-7, with D perhaps given as TRBD1 or TRBD2 (5 bases each). Trimming stripped 8 bases from V and 7 bases from J, with 18 bases between. This CDR3 is 13 amino acids long. Per the germline V gene, CDR1 is ENHRY and CDR2 is SYGVKD.